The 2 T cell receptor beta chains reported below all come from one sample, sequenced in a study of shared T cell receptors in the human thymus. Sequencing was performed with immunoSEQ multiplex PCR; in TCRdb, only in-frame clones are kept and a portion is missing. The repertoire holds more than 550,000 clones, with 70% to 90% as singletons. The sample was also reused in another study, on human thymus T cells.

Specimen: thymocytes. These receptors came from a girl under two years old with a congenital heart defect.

Here the CDR3 reads CASSSDTKTWGRYSNQPQHF. The CDR3 coding sequence is TGTGCCAGCAGTTCCGACACCAAGACCTGGGGCCGATATAGCAATCAGCCCCAGCATTTT. The chain carries TRBV5-5 and TRBJ1-5; D is perhaps TRBD1 (5 bases). The V end lost 5 bases, the J end lost 0 bases, and 27 bases lay between the germline ends. Germline lookup yields CDR1 SGHKS and CDR2 YYEKEE (reference sequence). The CDR3 has 20 residues.

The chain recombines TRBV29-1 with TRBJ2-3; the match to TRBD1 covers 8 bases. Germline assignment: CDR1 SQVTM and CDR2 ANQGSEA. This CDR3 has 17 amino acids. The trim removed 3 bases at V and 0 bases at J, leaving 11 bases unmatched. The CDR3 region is CSVDRDRWLRSTDTQYF. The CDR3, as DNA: TGCAGCGTTGACCGGGACAGGTGGCTGCGAAGCACAGATACGCAGTATTTT.